The sequence of this T cell receptor beta chain was determined in a study of control samples from healthy donors and cancer patients. Here immunoSEQ multiplex PCR was the method, and the copy in TCRdb shows in-frame clones only, minus some. Here the sample spans about 89,000 clones, more than 75% being singletons. This CDR3 spans 12 amino acids. Germline V CDR1 and CDR2: KGHSH, LQKENI. V lost 2 bases and J 5 bases, leaving 6 bases between the germline ends. The chain links TRBV18 to TRBJ1-1, with D unresolved. What was sequenced was blood. The sequence was obtained from a woman between 40 and 50 years old in good health. The CDR3 nucleotides are TGTGCCAGCTCACCAGGGGAGACTGAAGCTTTCTTT. Amino acid sequence: CASSPGETEAFF.